These 29 T cell receptor beta chains came from one sample sequenced in a study of T cells in Graves' hyperthyroidism and ophthalmopathy. TCR beta CDR3 sequences were amplified from RNA transcripts. First-round RT-PCR with HTBI primers amplified the TCR CDR3 region. TCRdb processed the multiplex PCR reads anew with MiXCR; each CDR3 protein has one entry. The table records hundreds of thousands of distinct CDR3 sequences, roughly a third of them present only once. Sequenced: blood. The source is a woman aged 40 to 50 with Graves' hyperthyroidism.

This clonotype was picked up a small number of times. The genes are TRBV6-5 and TRBJ1-6, with TRBD1 identical over 8 bases. The CDR3 has 20 residues. Germline V gene lookup returns CDR1 MNHEY and CDR2 SVGAGI. Losses at the gene ends were 0 bases for V and 0 bases for J; bases not matched to a gene: 10. CDR3 DNA sequence: TGTGCCAGCAGTTACTCACTACAGGGGGATCGGAGCTCCTATAATTCACCCCTCCACTTT. Amino acid sequence: CASSYSLQGDRSSYNSPLHF.

There are a few counts of this clonotype. This chain connects TRBV11-2 to TRBJ2-5; D is possibly TRBD1 or TRBD2 (6 bases each). The V gene's germline CDR1 is SGHAT and CDR2 FQNNGV. This CDR3 spans 13 amino acids. V was trimmed by 6 bases and J by 13 bases, leaving 21 bases between them. CDR3 region: CASSPHPGAPPYF. The CDR3 nucleotides read TGTGCCAGCAGTCCACACCCGGGGGCCCCCCCGTACTTC.

The CDR3, as DNA: TGTGCCAGCAGCCCCACCGCCGGGACTAGCGGGACCACCGGGGAGCTGTTTTTT. As protein: CASSPTAGTSGTTGELFF. J is TRBJ2-2 and V is TRBV7-2, with 13 bases lining up with TRBD2. V lost 5 bases to trimming and J lost 4 bases; unmatched junction nucleotides: 10. Germline V gene data show CDR1 as SGHTA and CDR2 as FQGNSA. The CDR3 covers 18 residues.

This clonotype was counted many times. This chain connects TRBV29-1 to TRBJ1-5; 8 nucleotides match TRBD1. From germline, CDR1 is SQVTM and CDR2 ANQGSEA. CDR3 length equals 13 residues. Losses at the gene ends were 0 bases for V and 13 bases for J; bases not matched to a gene: 8. The CDR3 DNA reads as TGCAGCGTTGAAGACGCAGGGGGCAGGCGACAGCATTTT. Residues: CSVEDAGGRRQHF.

The chain links TRBV20-1 to TRBJ2-7; D is possibly TRBD2 (7 bases). The germline V gene has CDR1 DFQATT and CDR2 SNEGSKA (reference sequence). Trimming left V 5 bases short and J 0 bases short, with 14 bases between. The CDR3 spans 14 residues. The CDR3 DNA reads as TGCAGTGCTTGGGGGGGGCGGGCCTCCTACGAGCAGTACTTC. Its protein is CSAWGGRASYEQYF.

The V and J genes are TRBV2 and TRBJ2-5; 7 nucleotides match TRBD1. This CDR3 has 16 residues. V was pared by 6 bases and J by 2 bases, with 12 bases of the junction left unmatched. The germline gives CDR1 SNHLY, CDR2 FYNNEI. CDR3 DNA: TGTGCCAGCAGCCCTCCCTGGGACAGCCCGCAAGAGACCCAGTACTTC. Protein: CASSPPWDSPQETQYF.

Ten or more counts support this clonotype. The chain joins TRBV25-1 to TRBJ1-1; a possible D gene is TRBD1 (5 bases). The CDR3 sequence is 14 residues long. V was trimmed by 1 base and J by 5 bases, leaving 11 bases between them. The germline V gene has CDR1 MGHDK and CDR2 SYGVNS. The CDR3 is CASSEFLGGTEAFF. The DNA for the CDR3 is TGTGCCAGCAGTGAATTTCTCGGGGGAACTGAAGCTTTCTTT.

The chain has TRBV20-1 and TRBJ1-2, with D possibly TRBD1 on 5 matching bases. Germline V gene sequence: CDR1 DFQATT, CDR2 SNEGSKA (reference sequence). Trimming cost V 6 bases and J 6 bases, with 14 bases left between them. CDR3 length equals 12 residues. CDR3 residues: CSAPLAGDGYTF. In DNA, the CDR3 is TGCAGTGCGCCGCTAGCGGGGGATGGCTACACCTTC.

This clonotype was seen many times. This chain connects TRBV20-1 to TRBJ1-1; D is possibly TRBD1 (6 bases). This CDR3 is built from 17 residues. CDR1 is DFQATT, CDR2 SNEGSKA, per germline (reference sequence). The germline V and J ends were trimmed by 0 bases and 6 bases, with 23 bases remaining between them. CDR3 DNA: TGCAGTGCTAGAGATCGCAGGGGATCGGGAGTCGTATCTGAAGCTTTCTTT. Protein sequence: CSARDRRGSGVVSEAFF.

This clonotype was counted ten times or more. CDR3 DNA: TGTGCCAGCAGCTCCGGACTAGCGGGAAGATCCTACGAGCAGTACTTC. Its protein product is CASSSGLAGRSYEQYF. This chain joins TRBV7-9 and TRBJ2-7; 12 bases are shared with TRBD2. Trimming at V came to 4 bases and at J to 1 base, leaving 5 bases not matched to a gene. Per germline, CDR1 SEHNR and CDR2 FQNEAQ (reference sequence). The CDR3 covers 16 residues.

The chain joins TRBV10-1 to TRBJ2-7, with 9 bases fitting TRBD1. The CDR3 has 14 residues. CDR1 and CDR2 (germline): WNHNN, SYGVQD (reference sequence). The trim removed 5 bases at V and 9 bases at J, leaving 11 bases unmatched. The CDR3 region is CASSPGTGKEGQYF. The CDR3 nucleotides are TGCGCCAGCAGTCCCGGGACAGGGAAAGAAGGGCAGTACTTC.

The J gene is TRBJ2-7, the V gene TRBV2; perhaps TRBD1 as D (6 bases). CDR3 length: 13 residues. Trimming cost V 6 bases and J 6 bases, with 15 bases left between them. CDR1 is SNHLY and CDR2 is FYNNEI in the germline V gene. The CDR3 DNA reads TGTGCCAGCAGATCCGGGACATTGGGCGAGCAGTACTTC. This gives the protein CASRSGTLGEQYF.

The chain employs TRBV19 and TRBJ1-5; no clear D. The CDR3 length is 14 residues. V was shortened by 3 bases and J by 0 bases, with 6 bases between the two germline ends. Germline CDR1 reads LNHDA; CDR2 reads SQIVND (reference sequence). CDR3 residues: CASSMPYSNQPQHF. CDR3 bases: TGTGCCAGTAGTATGCCGTATAGCAATCAGCCCCAGCATTTT.

This clonotype is a singleton in its sample. The gene calls are TRBV3-1 and TRBJ1-1; D unclear. The CDR3 covers 14 residues. Germline CDR1 reads LGHDT; CDR2 reads YNNKEL (reference sequence). V lost 0 bases and J 5 bases, leaving 10 bases between the germline ends. CDR3 sequence (DNA): TGTGCCAGCAGCCAAGAAGGATTGGGTACTGAAGCTTTCTTT. Protein sequence: CASSQEGLGTEAFF.

The table lists this clonotype with a few counts. This chain links TRBV6-5 with TRBJ1-1; D not resolved. The V end lost 3 bases, the J end lost 7 bases, and 18 bases lay between the germline ends. Germline V gene sequence: CDR1 MNHEY, CDR2 SVGAGI. This CDR3 has 15 amino acids. CDR3 residues: CASSYRPDGRIEAFF. The CDR3 DNA reads as TGTGCCAGCAGTTATCGCCCGGACGGAAGAATTGAAGCTTTCTTT.

The chain uses TRBV12-3 or TRBV12-4 and TRBJ1-5, with D maybe TRBD1 (6 bases). Trimming shortened V by 6 bases and J by 6 bases, and 12 bases separated the two germline ends. This CDR3 comprises 13 residues. As DNA, the CDR3 is TGTGCCAGCAGCCGGGGGGCGGGTCAGCCCCAGCATTTT. It specifies CASSRGAGQPQHF.

This clonotype has ten or more counts. J is TRBJ1-3 and V is TRBV7-2; no firm D call. Per germline, CDR1 SGHTA and CDR2 FQGNSA. CDR3 length equals 15 residues. Deletions cut 5 bases from V and 6 bases from J, with 17 bases between. The CDR3 bases are TGTGCCAGCAGCCCCCGGGATCCCAGGCTAAACACCATATATTTT. Translated: CASSPRDPRLNTIYF.

This clonotype was seen at least ten times. The gene calls are TRBV7-6 and TRBJ2-7, with a possible D match to TRBD1 (5 bases). Germline assignment: CDR1 SGHVS and CDR2 FNYEAQ. This CDR3 comprises 14 residues. V gave up 1 base and J gave up 2 bases, with 9 bases separating them. The CDR3 nucleotides are TGTGCCAGCAGCTTAGAAACAGGAACCTACGAGCAGTACTTC. This translates into CASSLETGTYEQYF.

This chain uses TRBV7-3 with TRBJ2-1; 8 nucleotides line up with TRBD1. The CDR3 contains 15 residues. The germline gives CDR1 SGHTA, CDR2 FQGTGA. The junction had 2 bases not matched to a gene; V was cut back by 2 bases and J by 2 bases. The CDR3 DNA sequence: TGTGCCAGCAGCTTATCAGGGGGCCCCTACAATGAGCAGTTCTTC. It yields the protein CASSLSGGPYNEQFF.

In this sample, this clonotype turned up a few times. This rearrangement joins TRBV9 to TRBJ2-7; D is uncertain. V shed 2 bases and J shed 2 bases, with 11 bases lying between them. Germline assignment: CDR1 SGDLS and CDR2 YYNGEE. The CDR3 has 14 residues. In DNA, the CDR3 is TGTGCCAGCAGCGTCGCAGATTACCCCTACGAGCAGTACTTC. Residues: CASSVADYPYEQYF.

This clonotype was counted many times. The genes are TRBV7-2 and TRBJ2-5, with a possible D match to TRBD1 (6 bases). V lost 4 bases and J 3 bases, leaving 12 bases between the germline ends. Germline CDR1 reads SGHTA; CDR2 reads FQGNSA. The CDR3 sequence is 14 residues long. CDR3 sequence reads: CASSSTGTEETQYF. In DNA, the CDR3 is TGTGCCAGCAGCTCGACAGGAACTGAAGAGACCCAGTACTTC.

This clonotype was recorded a few times. The V gene is TRBV7-9, the J gene TRBJ1-1, with D uncertain. The CDR3 is 16 residues long. CDR1 is SEHNR and CDR2 is FQNEAQ in the germline V gene (reference sequence). The V end was cut by 6 bases, the J end by 0 bases, with 17 bases between. CDR3 nucleotides: TGTGCCAGCAGAATTCCGCGAGGACTGATGAACACTGAAGCTTTCTTT. Its protein is CASRIPRGLMNTEAFF.

This clonotype was observed at least ten times. This rearrangement joins TRBV13 to TRBJ1-2; D not certain. The CDR3 covers 14 residues. The ends were cut back, 5 bases at V and 2 bases at J, with 12 bases in the middle. Germline V gene sequence: CDR1 PRHDT, CDR2 FYEKMQ (reference sequence). In nucleotides, the CDR3 is TGTGCCAGCAGCCCGGGGTTTTCCAACTATGGCTACACCTTC. This translates into CASSPGFSNYGYTF.

About this clonotype itself: A much larger clone lies a single base off, so this may be a read error. The chain links TRBV7-2 to TRBJ1-4; the match to TRBD1 covers 7 bases. Germline V gives CDR1 SGHTA, CDR2 FQGNSA. The CDR3 extends over 15 amino acids. This CDR3 reads CANSLQGSHNEKLFF. CDR3 DNA: TGTGCCAACAGCTTACAGGGGTCCCATAATGAAAAACTGTTTTTT.

On this clonotype: This sequence may be a read error, since a much larger clone differs from it by one base. Written as DNA, the CDR3 is TGTGCCAGTAGAACCTTCTTGGAGGGCCAAGAGACCCAGTACTTC. Protein product: CASRTFLEGQETQYF. The chain uses TRBV19 and TRBJ2-5; a possible D gene is TRBD2 (6 bases). V lost 6 bases, J lost 1 base, and 15 bases lay in between. CDR1 and CDR2 from the germline V gene are LNHDA and SQIVND (reference sequence). The CDR3 contains 15 residues.

This clonotype showed up many times. The junction differs from germline at one of its ends, possibly a read error. The V gene is TRBV5-1, the J gene TRBJ1-5; D not certain. Germline V CDR1 and CDR2: SGHRS, YFSETQ. CDR3 length: 13 residues. The CDR3 region has the DNA TGTGCCAGCAGCTTATCGGAAAATCAGCCCCAGCATTTT. This gives the protein CASSLSENQPQHF.

CDR3 coding DNA: TGTGCCGTGCAGGGGGCAGATATTGAAGCTTTCTTT. Its translation: CAVQGADIEAFF. The chain joins TRBV10-3 to TRBJ1-1; 8 positions agree with TRBD1. The germline gives CDR1 ENHRY, CDR2 SYGVKD. Trimming cost V 11 bases and J 7 bases; bases outside gene matches: 9. The CDR3 is 12 residues long.

This clonotype was counted only a few times. This sequence may be a read error, since a much larger clone differs from it by one base. This chain connects TRBV10-3 to TRBJ1-1; D remains unclear. The CDR3 spans 14 residues. Germline CDR1 ENHRY, CDR2 SYGVKD. The CDR3 region is CAISRLNRNAEALF. The CDR3 DNA sequence: TGTGCCATCAGTAGACTTAACCGGAACGCTGAAGCTCTCTTT.

A few counts support this clonotype. The chain combines TRBV10-3 with TRBJ1-4; no definite D call. Germline V gene sequence: CDR1 ENHRY, CDR2 SYGVKD. The germline V and J ends were trimmed by 5 bases and 0 bases, with 4 bases remaining between them. This CDR3 has 13 residues. The CDR3 spells CAISPATNEKLFF. In DNA, the CDR3 is TGTGCCATCAGTCCTGCAACTAATGAAAAACTGTTTTTT.